What follows are 5 T cell receptor beta chains derived from one specimen sequenced in a study of blood T cell repertoires in COVID-19. Assay used: immunoSEQ multiplex PCR; TCRdb lists only in-frame clones, some missing. The sample has roughly 70,000 clones; more than 85% are singletons. Specimen: peripheral blood. The receptors shown here come from a man between 65 and 80 years old with active COVID-19.

The chain carries TRBV3-1 (or the pseudogene TRBV3-2) and TRBJ2-7; D might be TRBD2 (5 bases). Germline V lookup: CDR1 LGHDT, CDR2 YNNKEL (reference sequence). The CDR3 loop spans 13 amino acids. V was clipped by 8 bases and J by 6 bases, with 17 bases between them. The CDR3 is CASLLAGIGEQYF. CDR3 sequence (DNA): TGTGCCAGCCTCCTAGCCGGGATCGGCGAGCAGTACTTC.

This clone appeared a few times. The chain is built from TRBV5-1 and TRBJ2-2, with D hard to call. With 4 bases removed from V and 6 bases from J, the gap between germline ends came to 7 bases. Per the germline V gene, CDR1 is SGHRS and CDR2 is YFSETQ. The CDR3 is 12 residues long. The CDR3 spells CASSEPAGELFF. CDR3 DNA sequence: TGCGCCAGCAGCGAGCCCGCCGGGGAGCTGTTTTTT.

CDR3 nucleotide sequence: TGCGCCAGCAGGGCGGCTAGCGGGACTCGGGAGCAGTTCTTC. Translation gives CASRAASGTREQFF. This chain joins TRBV4-1 and TRBJ2-1; 9 bases agree with TRBD2. The CDR3 length is 14 residues. V lost 6 bases, J lost 10 bases, and 10 bases stayed unmatched. Germline CDR1 MGHRA, CDR2 YSYEKL.

V and J are TRBV6-5 and TRBJ2-7, with TRBD2 matching 7 bases. Germline CDR1 and CDR2: MNHEY and SVGAGI. With V trimmed by 7 bases and J by 3 bases, 6 bases remained unmatched. The CDR3 is made up of 13 amino acids. CDR3 protein: CASMSAGSYEQYF. In DNA, the CDR3 is TGTGCCAGCATGTCAGCGGGAAGCTACGAGCAGTACTTC.

V gene TRBV27 combines with J gene TRBJ2-2; D is ambiguous. Trimming stripped 5 bases from V and 6 bases from J, with 7 bases between. This CDR3 contains 12 residues. CDR1 MNHEY and CDR2 SMNVEV come from the germline V gene (reference sequence). The CDR3 bases are TGTGCCAGCAGTCCCCCCTCCGGGGAGCTGTTTTTT. It encodes CASSPPSGELFF.